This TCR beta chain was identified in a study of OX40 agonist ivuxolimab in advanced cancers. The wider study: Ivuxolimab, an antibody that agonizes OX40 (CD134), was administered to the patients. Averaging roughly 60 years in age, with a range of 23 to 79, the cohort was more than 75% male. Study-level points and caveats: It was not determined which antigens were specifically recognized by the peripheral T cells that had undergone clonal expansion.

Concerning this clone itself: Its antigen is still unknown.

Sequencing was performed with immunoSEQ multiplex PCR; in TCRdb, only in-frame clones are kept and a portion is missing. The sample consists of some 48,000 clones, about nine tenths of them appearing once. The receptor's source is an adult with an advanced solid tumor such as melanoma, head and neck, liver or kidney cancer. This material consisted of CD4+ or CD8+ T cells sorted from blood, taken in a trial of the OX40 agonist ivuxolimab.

The CDR3 protein is CAISERGQGAEAFF. Written as DNA, the CDR3 is TGTGCCATCAGTGAGCGGGGCCAGGGGGCTGAAGCTTTCTTT. The V and J genes are TRBV10-3 and TRBJ1-1, with 7 bases that match TRBD1. The CDR3 runs 14 residues. Unmatched junction bases numbered 6, after V lost 2 bases and J lost 6 bases. Germline-derived CDR1 and CDR2 are ENHRY and SYGVKD.